The entry below describes one T cell receptor (beta chain). This clonotype was observed a handful of times. What antigen it recognizes has not been identified. It may be a read error: a sequence one base away is much more abundant. The sample comes from a study of T-cell memory formation after mild COVID-19 (dated by TCRdb to the early 2020s). With respect to the entire study: TCR sequence clusters from the two donors were found to be largely donor specific. The cohort comprised two young, previously healthy adult volunteers, one female and one male. In two donors, T-cell clones that expanded and contracted after mild COVID-19 were followed by sequencing TCRalpha and TCRbeta repertoires longitudinally.

The CDR3, from cysteine to phenylalanine, totals 11 residues. Here the CDR3 DNA is all that survives: 33 bases in frame from base 1. For CDR1 and CDR2, the germline V gene lists SGHTA and FQGNSA. V loses 2 bases of germline sequence and J loses 9 bases, and the interval between the two ends is 5 bases. Sequenced using an Illumina NovaSeq 6000. TCRalpha and TCRbeta cDNA libraries were built by 5'RACE with constant-segment primers, adding sample barcodes and unique molecular identifiers. Trizol reagent was used to extract RNA from every sample. The libraries were amplified in two PCR steps, and the second step added a second sample barcode and Illumina TruSeq adapters. The libraries were sequenced on an Illumina NovaSeq using 2 x 150 bp paired-end reads. The source study handled its data this way. The reads were demultiplexed and collapsed into UMI-guided consensus sequences using migec v1.2.7. Using mixcr v2.1.11, the UMI consensuses were aligned to TRA and TRB V and J templates and assembled into clonotypes. Clonotypes were classified as expanded or contracted when called significant by both edgeR and NoisET, with noise models trained on biological replicates. edgeR calls used a false discovery rate-adjusted p below 0.01 and a log2 fold-change threshold of 1. As an exploratory analysis of dynamics, max-normalized trajectories of the 1000 most abundant clonotypes were examined by PCA with hierarchical clustering. Separately sequenced CD4+ and CD8+ repertoires were used to assign the CD4 or CD8 phenotype of responding clones. Through fastp at Q25 and MiXCR, TCRdb rebuilt clones from the public reads, retaining in-frame beta chains. Each CDR3 protein appears once, grouped with its most common genes and DNA. The V and J calls and clone size are TCRdb's, not the authors'. The sample contains around 300,000 distinct CDR3 sequences, about 13% of them found a single time. The ten biggest clones cover roughly a fifth of the sample.

Ficoll-Paque density gradient centrifugation was used to isolate PBMCs. General study outcomes and caveats: SARS-CoV-2 specificity of the second-wave clones peaking on day 37 was not confirmed. Only a couple of mild cases were covered in the study, and larger cohorts including severe cases with pre-infection samples were considered necessary. Contracting CD4+ clones appeared mostly in the CM and EM memory subsets, whereas CD8+ clones were enriched in EMRA. Some responding clones were detected in pre-infection memory, suggesting pre-existing cross-reactive memory T cells joined the SARS-CoV-2 response. From day 15 to 85, contracting clones showed balanced CD4/CD8 phenotypes, whereas a second wave of clones that expanded from day 15 to 37 leaned towards CD4+.

Specimen: PBMCs or a T cell subset sorted from them (not recorded which). The TCR was taken from a man between 18 and 29 years old who had mild COVID-19 (a few samples of this study predate the infection). The sample titles of this study are shuffled in the database, so cell type and time point are left out; the donor was told from shared clones. This chain is built from TRBV7-2 and TRBJ2-1; a confident D gene designation cannot be given. The CDR3 in this case is CASSLWGEQFF. The DNA sequence is given as TGTGCCAGCAGCTTATGGGGTGAGCAGTTCTTC. The full variable domain, with segments outside the CDR3 supplied by the reference TRBV7-2 and TRBJ2-1 proteins, appears as GAGVSQSPSNKVTEKGKDVELRCDPISGHTALYWYRQSLGQGLEFLIYFQGNSAPDKSGLPSDRFSAERTGGSVSTLTIQRTQQEDSAVYLCASSLWGEQFFGPGTRLTVL.